This TCR beta chain was obtained from a study of T cell changes during pregnancy in multiple sclerosis. Germline lookup yields CDR1 MDHEN and CDR2 SYDVKM. This CDR3 is built from 13 residues. Deletions cut 3 bases from V and 1 base from J, with 7 bases between. Produced via immunoSEQ multiplex PCR; TCRdb's table is partial and in-frame only. In the table there are 90,000 to 120,000 clones, around nine tenths of which are singletons. The source is a female donor with multiple sclerosis, enrolled in a pregnancy study. This material consisted of peripheral blood, taken in the second trimester of pregnancy. This rearrangement joins TRBV28 to TRBJ2-7, with a weak D call TRBD2 (5 bases). CDR3 residues: CASSFGGSYEQYF. The DNA of the CDR3 is TGTGCCAGCAGTTTCGGCGGGTCCTACGAGCAGTACTTC. Filled out from reference TRBV28 and TRBJ2-7, the complete variable domain reads DVKVTQSSRYLVKRTGEKVFLECVQDMDHENMFWYRQDPGLGLRLIYFSYDVKMKEKGDIPEGYSVSREKKERFSLILESASTNQTSMYLCASSFGGSYEQYFGPGTRLTVT.